This T cell receptor beta chain was obtained from a study of T cell repertoires in cytomegalovirus infection. The wider study: Indications of both CMV infection and matching HLA type were provided by public TCR beta signatures.

V shed 1 base, J shed 4 bases, and the junction held 1 base outside the gene matches. The CDR3 runs 15 residues. CDR1 LGHNA and CDR2 YSLEER come from the germline V gene. TCRdb re-called the reads with MiXCR, one entry per CDR3 protein. The sample has 350,000 to 550,000 distinct CDR3 sequences, approximately 33% seen once; the top ten hold roughly 13%. The chain carries TRBV4-3 and TRBJ2-1; 10 bases line up with TRBD2. Sequences were obtained from PBMCs. The origin of this receptor is a human donor in good health (CMV status not recorded). Some clones in this sample may be carry-over from other donors' samples. The CDR3 loop reads CASSQVSGGYNEQFF. The CDR3, as DNA: TGCGCCAGCAGCCAAGTTAGCGGGGGGTACAATGAGCAGTTCTTC.